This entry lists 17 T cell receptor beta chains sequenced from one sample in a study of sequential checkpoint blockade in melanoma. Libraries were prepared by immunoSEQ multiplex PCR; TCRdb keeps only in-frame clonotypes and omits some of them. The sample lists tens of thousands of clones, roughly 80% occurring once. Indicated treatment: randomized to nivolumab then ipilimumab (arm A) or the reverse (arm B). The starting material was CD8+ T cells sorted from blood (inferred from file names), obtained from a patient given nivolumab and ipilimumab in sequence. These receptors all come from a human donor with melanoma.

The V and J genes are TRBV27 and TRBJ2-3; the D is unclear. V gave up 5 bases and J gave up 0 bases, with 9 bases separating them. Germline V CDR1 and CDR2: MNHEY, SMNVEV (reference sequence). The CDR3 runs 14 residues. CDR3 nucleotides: TGTGCCAGCAGTCTTCGCGAGAGCACAGATACGCAGTATTTT. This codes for CASSLRESTDTQYF.

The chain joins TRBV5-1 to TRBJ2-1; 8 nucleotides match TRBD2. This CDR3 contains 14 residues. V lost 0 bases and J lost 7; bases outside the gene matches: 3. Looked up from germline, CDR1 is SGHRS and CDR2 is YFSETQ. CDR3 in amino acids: CASSLEGLGNEQFF. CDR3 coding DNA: TGCGCCAGCAGCTTGGAGGGACTAGGAAATGAGCAGTTCTTC.

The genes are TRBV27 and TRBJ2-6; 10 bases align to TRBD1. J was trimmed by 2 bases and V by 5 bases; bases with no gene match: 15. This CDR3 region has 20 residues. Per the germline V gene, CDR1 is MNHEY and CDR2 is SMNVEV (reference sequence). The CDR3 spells CASSGGTGAHTLTGANVLTF. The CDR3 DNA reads TGTGCCAGCAGTGGGGGGACAGGGGCGCATACTCTTACTGGGGCCAACGTCCTGACTTTC.

The DNA for the CDR3 is TGCAGCGTTGAAAAAACTAGCGGGAGGGCCGAGCAGTACTTC. It translates to CSVEKTSGRAEQYF. J is TRBJ2-7 and V is TRBV29-1, with 13 bases fitting TRBD2. CDR3 length equals 14 residues. V dropped 2 bases and J dropped 6; count of bases not matched to a gene: 4. Germline V gene sequence: CDR1 SQVTM, CDR2 ANQGSEA.

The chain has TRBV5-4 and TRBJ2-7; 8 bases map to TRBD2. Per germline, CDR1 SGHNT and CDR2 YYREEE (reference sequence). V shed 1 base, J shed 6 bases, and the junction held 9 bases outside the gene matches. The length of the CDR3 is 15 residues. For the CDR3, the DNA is TGTGCCAGCAGCTTGAACGGGGGGGAGGGCTTCGAGCAGTACTTC. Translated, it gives CASSLNGGEGFEQYF.

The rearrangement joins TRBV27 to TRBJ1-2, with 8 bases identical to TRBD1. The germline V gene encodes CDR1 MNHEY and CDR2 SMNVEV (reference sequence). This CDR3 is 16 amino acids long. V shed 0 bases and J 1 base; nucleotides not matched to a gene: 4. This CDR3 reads CASSLSTGEYNYGYTF. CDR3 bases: TGTGCCAGCAGTTTATCGACAGGGGAGTATAACTATGGCTACACCTTC.

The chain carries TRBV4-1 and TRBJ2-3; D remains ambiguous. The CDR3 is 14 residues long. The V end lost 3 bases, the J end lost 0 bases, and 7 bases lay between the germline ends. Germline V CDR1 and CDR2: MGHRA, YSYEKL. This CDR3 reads CASSQPDSTDTQYF. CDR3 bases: TGCGCCAGCAGCCAGCCAGATAGCACAGATACGCAGTATTTT.

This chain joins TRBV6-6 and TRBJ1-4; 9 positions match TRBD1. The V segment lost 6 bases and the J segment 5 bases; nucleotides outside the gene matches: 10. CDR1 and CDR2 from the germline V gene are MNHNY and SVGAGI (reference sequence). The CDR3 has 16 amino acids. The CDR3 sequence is CASRSGTGFRNEKLFF. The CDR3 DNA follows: TGTGCCAGCAGGTCCGGGACAGGGTTCAGGAATGAAAAACTGTTTTTT.

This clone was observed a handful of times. CDR3 DNA sequence: TGTGCCAGCAGCTTTCCGGGGGGGCGAGACACCGGGGAGCTGTTTTTT. This codes for CASSFPGGRDTGELFF. The rearrangement links TRBV7-2 to TRBJ2-2, with 8 bases aligning to TRBD2. The CDR3 runs 16 residues. Looked up from germline, CDR1 is SGHTA and CDR2 is FQGNSA. V was pared by 3 bases and J by 3 bases, with 6 bases of the junction left unmatched.

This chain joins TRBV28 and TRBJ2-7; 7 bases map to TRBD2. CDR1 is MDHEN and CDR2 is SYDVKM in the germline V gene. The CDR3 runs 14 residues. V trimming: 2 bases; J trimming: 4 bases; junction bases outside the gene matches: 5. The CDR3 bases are TGTGCCAGCAGTTTACGGGGGGTCCGGTACGAGCAGTACTTC. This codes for CASSLRGVRYEQYF. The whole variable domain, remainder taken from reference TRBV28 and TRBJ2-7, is DVKVTQSSRYLVKRTGEKVFLECVQDMDHENMFWYRQDPGLGLRLIYFSYDVKMKEKGDIPEGYSVSREKKERFSLILESASTNQTSMYLCASSLRGVRYEQYFGPGTRLTVT.

CDR3 DNA sequence: TGCGCCAGCAGCTTTAGACAGGGCAGGGTTGGGGCCAACGTCCTGACTTTC. This translates into CASSFRQGRVGANVLTF. The chain combines TRBV5-1 with TRBJ2-6, with 7 bases aligning to TRBD1. CDR3 size: 17 residues. Germline loops: CDR1 SGHRS, CDR2 YFSETQ. V lost 2 bases and J lost 3; bases outside the gene matches: 8.

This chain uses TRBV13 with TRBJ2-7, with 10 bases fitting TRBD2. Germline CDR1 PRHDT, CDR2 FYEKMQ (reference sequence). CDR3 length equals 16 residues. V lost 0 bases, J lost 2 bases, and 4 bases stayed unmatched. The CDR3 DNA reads TGTGCCAGCAGCTTAGGCCCCCTAGCGGGAGCCTACGAGCAGTACTTC. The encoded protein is CASSLGPLAGAYEQYF.

CDR3 residues: CATSGASGSYEQYF. DNA of the CDR3: TGTGCCACCAGCGGAGCCAGCGGGAGCTACGAGCAGTACTTC. This sequence joins TRBV15 and TRBJ2-7; 8 bases line up with TRBD2. This CDR3 is 14 amino acids long. V was clipped by 5 bases and J by 3 bases; unmatched bases: 6. Germline V gene sequence: CDR1 LNHNV, CDR2 YYDKDF (reference sequence).

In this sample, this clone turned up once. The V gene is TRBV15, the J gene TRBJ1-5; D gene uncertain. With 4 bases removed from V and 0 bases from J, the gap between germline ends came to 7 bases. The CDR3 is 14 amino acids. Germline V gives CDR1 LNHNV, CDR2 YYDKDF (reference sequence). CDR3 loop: CATSTRDSNQPQHF. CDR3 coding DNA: TGTGCCACCAGCACCCGGGATAGCAATCAGCCCCAGCATTTT.

The CDR3 sequence: CASSYPAGDSPLHF. The CDR3 coding sequence is TGTGCCAGCAGCTACCCGGCCGGGGATTCACCCCTCCACTTT. The rearrangement uses TRBV11-2 and TRBJ1-6, with D unclear. Germline lookup yields CDR1 SGHAT and CDR2 FQNNGV. V gave up 4 bases and J gave up 8 bases, with 12 bases separating them. The CDR3 is 14 residues long. Looking up the rest from reference TRBV11-2 and TRBJ1-6 gives the full variable domain: EAGVAQSPRYKIIEKRQSVAFWCNPISGHATLYWYQQILGQGPKLLIQFQNNGVVDDSQLPKDRFSAERLKGVDSTLKIQPAKLEDSAVYLCASSYPAGDSPLHFGNGTRLTVT.

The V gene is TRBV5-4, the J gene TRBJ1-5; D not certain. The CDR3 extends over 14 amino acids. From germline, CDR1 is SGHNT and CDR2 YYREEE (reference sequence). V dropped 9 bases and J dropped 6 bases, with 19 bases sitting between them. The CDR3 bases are TGTGCCACCGGTGAGGGCCCCCTGGGTCAGCCCCAGCATTTT. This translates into CATGEGPLGQPQHF.

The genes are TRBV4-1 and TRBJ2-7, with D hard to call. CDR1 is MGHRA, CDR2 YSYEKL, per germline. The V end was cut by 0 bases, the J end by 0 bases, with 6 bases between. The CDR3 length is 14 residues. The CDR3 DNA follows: TGCGCCAGCAGCCAAGAGCCTAGCTCCTACGAGCAGTACTTC. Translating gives CASSQEPSSYEQYF.